The rows below give T cell receptor beta chains drawn from one sample of a study of T cells after yellow fever vaccination. TCRdb processed the 5' RACE reads anew with MiXCR; each CDR3 protein has one entry. The sample has around 590,000 distinct CDR3 sequences; 9% to 15% are singletons. The sequenced sample was PBMCs, obtained on the day of the yellow fever booster vaccination. Every receptor here comes from a man aged 30 to 39 who received the YFV17D yellow fever vaccine. CDR3s include the opening cysteine and the closing phenylalanine or tryptophan. A D gene is named only where the DNA matches it firmly. The size entry is marked missing in some rows and otherwise reads once, few, many or a size class.

TRBJ1-2 | TRBV20-1 | - | few | TGCAGTGCTAGAGATGCGGTGGGGGGCTCCGACTATGGCTACACCTTC | CSARDAVGGSDYGYTF
TRBJ2-7 | TRBV7-9 | - | many | TGTGCCAGCAGCTCAGGGTTCGAGCAGTACTTC | CASSSGFEQYF
TRBJ2-5 | TRBV7-2 | TRBD1 | few | TGTGCCAGCAGCTTATCAACAGGGGGCCAAGAGACCCAGTACTTC | CASSLSTGGQETQYF
TRBJ2-3 | TRBV11-1 | - | few | TGTGCCAGCAGCCTTACGGGCCGGGGTTTGGTGGGAGTCCACGCAGATACGCAGTATTTT | CASSLTGRGLVGVHADTQYF
TRBJ2-3 | TRBV6-5 | - | - | TGTGCCAGCAGTTACTTGTGGCGGGGTCGGACCCATACGGTGTATTTT | CASSYLWRGRTHTVYF
TRBJ1-1 | TRBV5-5 | - | few | TGTGCCAGCAGCTTGGGGGCAGGGGCCACTGAAGCTTTCTTT | CASSLGAGATEAFF
TRBJ2-2 | TRBV5-1 | - | - | TGCGCCAGCAGCTCTGGTACGGGCGGCGGGGAGCTGTTTTTT | CASSSGTGGGELFF
TRBJ2-1 | TRBV7-2 | - | - | TGTGCCAGCAGCAAGGGACGCTACAATGAGCAGTTCTTC | CASSKGRYNEQFF
TRBJ2-1 | TRBV5-1 | TRBD1 | few | TGCGCCAGCAGCTTGGCCGGACAGGATTACAATGAGCAGTTCTTC | CASSLAGQDYNEQFF
TRBJ2-5 | TRBV7-3 | TRBD1 | few | TGTGCCAGCAGCCCCTCCCTCACAGGGGGCAGGGAGACCCAGTACTTC | CASSPSLTGGRETQYF
TRBJ1-1 | TRBV14 | - | few | TGTGCCAGCAGCCAAGATCTGTTGAGGGATAGAGCTTTCTTT | CASSQDLLRDRAFF
TRBJ2-1 | TRBV28 | - | - | TGTGCCAGCAGCAACCCGGGGGCCTACAATGAGCAGTTCTTC | CASSNPGAYNEQFF
TRBJ2-7 | TRBV14 | - | - | TGTGCCAGCAGCCGAGCCGGGCCCCCCTACGAGCAGTACTTC | CASSRAGPPYEQYF
TRBJ1-2 | TRBV5-4 | TRBD1 | many | TGTGCCAGCAGCAGGACAGGGGAACTATATGGCTACACCTTC | CASSRTGELYGYTF
TRBJ2-7 | TRBV20-1 | TRBD2 | few | TGCAGTCCAACGCAGCGGGGTGCCTCCTACGAGCAGTACTTC | CSPTQRGASYEQYF
TRBJ2-1 | TRBV6-2/TRBV6-3 | TRBD2 | few | TGTGCCAGCAGGGGGATAGGCGCGGGAGGGCTCGGTGAGCAGTTCTTC | CASRGIGAGGLGEQFF
TRBJ2-2 | TRBV30 | - | few | TGTGCCTGGAGAGGAGGAGGGCCCGGGGAGCTGTTTTTT | CAWRGGGPGELFF